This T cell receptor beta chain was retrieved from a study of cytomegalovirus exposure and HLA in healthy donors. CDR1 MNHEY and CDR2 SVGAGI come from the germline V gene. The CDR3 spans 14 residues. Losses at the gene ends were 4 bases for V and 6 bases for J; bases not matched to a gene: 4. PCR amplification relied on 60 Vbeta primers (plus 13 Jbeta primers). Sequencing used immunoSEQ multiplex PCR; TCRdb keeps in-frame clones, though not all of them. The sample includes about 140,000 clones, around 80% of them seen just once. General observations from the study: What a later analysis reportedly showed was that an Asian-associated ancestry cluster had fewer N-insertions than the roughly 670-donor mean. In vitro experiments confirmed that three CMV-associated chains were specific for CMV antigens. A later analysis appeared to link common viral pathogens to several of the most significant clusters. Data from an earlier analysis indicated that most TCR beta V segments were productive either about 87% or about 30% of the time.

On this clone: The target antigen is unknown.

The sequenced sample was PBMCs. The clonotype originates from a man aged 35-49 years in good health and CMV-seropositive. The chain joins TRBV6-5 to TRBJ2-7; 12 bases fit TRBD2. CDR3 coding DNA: TGTGCCAGCAGTTTCACGGGACTAGCGGGCGAGCAGTACTTC. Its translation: CASSFTGLAGEQYF.